The source of this T cell receptor beta chain is a study of blood T cell repertoires in COVID-19. Assay: immunoSEQ multiplex PCR; the TCRdb copy retains only in-frame clones and omits some. The sample shows about 190,000 clones, approximately 80% of them seen only once. Trimming shortened V by 4 bases and J by 8 bases, and 17 bases separated the two germline ends. CDR1 and CDR2 from the germline V gene are LGHNA and YNFKEQ. CDR3 length: 15 amino acids. Material: peripheral blood. J is TRBJ1-4 and V is TRBV4-2, with D possibly being TRBD1 (6 bases). This sequence was found in a woman in her forties or fifties with acute or convalescent COVID-19. The CDR3 is CASSPRDKGPEKLFF. CDR3 DNA sequence: TGTGCCAGCAGCCCCCGGGACAAGGGCCCCGAAAAACTGTTTTTT.